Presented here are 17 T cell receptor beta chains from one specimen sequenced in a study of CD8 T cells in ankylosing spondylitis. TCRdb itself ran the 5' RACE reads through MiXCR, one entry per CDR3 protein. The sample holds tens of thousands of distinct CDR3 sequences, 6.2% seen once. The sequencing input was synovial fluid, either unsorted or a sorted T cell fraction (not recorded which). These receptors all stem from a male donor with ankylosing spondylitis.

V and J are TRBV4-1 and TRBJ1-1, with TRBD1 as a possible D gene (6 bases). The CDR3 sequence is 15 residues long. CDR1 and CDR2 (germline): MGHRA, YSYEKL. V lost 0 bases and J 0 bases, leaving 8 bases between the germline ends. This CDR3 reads CASSQDAGVNTEAFF. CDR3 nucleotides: TGCGCCAGCAGCCAAGATGCAGGGGTGAACACTGAAGCTTTCTTT.

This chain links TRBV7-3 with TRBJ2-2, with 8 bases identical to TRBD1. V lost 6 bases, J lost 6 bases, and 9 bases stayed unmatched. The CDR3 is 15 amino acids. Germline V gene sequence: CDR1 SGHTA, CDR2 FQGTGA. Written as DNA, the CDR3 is TGTGCCAGCAGGATGGGGACAGGAGAATCCGGGGAGCTGTTTTTT. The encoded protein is CASRMGTGESGELFF.

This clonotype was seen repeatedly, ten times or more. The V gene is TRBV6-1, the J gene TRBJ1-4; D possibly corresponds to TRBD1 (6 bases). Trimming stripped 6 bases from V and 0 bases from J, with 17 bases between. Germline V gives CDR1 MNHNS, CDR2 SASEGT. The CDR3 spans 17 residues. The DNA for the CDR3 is TGTGCCAGCAGGACTATAAGAGGGGGGACAACTAATGAAAAACTGTTTTTT. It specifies CASRTIRGGTTNEKLFF.

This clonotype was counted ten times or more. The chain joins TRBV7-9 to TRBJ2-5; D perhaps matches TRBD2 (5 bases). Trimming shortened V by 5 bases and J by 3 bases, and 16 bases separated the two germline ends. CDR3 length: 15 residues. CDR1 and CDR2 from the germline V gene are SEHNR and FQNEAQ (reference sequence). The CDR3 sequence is CASSPRAEVEETQYF. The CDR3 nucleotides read TGTGCCAGCAGCCCCCGCGCGGAGGTTGAAGAGACCCAGTACTTC.

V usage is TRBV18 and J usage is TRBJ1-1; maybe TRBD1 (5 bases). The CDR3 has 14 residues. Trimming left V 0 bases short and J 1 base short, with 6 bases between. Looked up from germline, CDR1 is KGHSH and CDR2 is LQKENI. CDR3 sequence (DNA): TGTGCCAGCTCACCACCGACAGCGAACACTGAAGCTTTCTTT. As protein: CASSPPTANTEAFF.

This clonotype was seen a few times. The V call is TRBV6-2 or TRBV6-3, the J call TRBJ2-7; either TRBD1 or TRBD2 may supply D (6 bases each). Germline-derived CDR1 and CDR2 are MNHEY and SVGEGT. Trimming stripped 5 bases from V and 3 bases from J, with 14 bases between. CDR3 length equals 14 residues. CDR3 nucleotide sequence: TGTGCCAGCAGTCCCCGCCGGGGGCGCTACGAGCAGTACTTC. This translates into CASSPRRGRYEQYF.

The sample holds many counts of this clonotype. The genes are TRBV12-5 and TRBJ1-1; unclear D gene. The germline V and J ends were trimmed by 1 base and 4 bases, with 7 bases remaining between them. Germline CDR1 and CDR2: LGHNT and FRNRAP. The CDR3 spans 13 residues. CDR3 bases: TGTGCTAGTGGTTTGGAGGTCGGCACTGAAGCTTTCTTT. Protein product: CASGLEVGTEAFF.

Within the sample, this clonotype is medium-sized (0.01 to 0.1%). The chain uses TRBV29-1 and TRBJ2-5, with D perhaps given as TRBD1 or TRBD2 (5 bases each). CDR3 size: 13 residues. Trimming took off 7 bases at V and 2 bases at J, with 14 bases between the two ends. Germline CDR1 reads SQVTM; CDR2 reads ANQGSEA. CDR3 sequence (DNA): TGCAGCGGTGCCGGGACGGTGCAAGAGACCCAGTACTTC. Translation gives CSGAGTVQETQYF.

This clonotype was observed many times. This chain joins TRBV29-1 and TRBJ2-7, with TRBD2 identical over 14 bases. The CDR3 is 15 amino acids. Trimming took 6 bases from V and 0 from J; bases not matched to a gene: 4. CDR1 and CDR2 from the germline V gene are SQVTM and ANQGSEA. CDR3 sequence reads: CSVAGTSGSSYEQYF. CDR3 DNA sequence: TGCAGCGTCGCTGGGACTAGCGGGAGCTCCTACGAGCAGTACTTC.

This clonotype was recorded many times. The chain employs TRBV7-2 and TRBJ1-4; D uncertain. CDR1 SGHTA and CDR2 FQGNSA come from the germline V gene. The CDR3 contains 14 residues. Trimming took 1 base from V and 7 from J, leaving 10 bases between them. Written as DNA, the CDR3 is TGTGCCAGCAGCTTAGGGGTCCGTGGTGAAAAACTGTTTTTT. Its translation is CASSLGVRGEKLFF.

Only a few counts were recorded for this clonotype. CDR3 sequence: CASTGQTTNSPLHF. The CDR3 DNA reads TGTGCCAGCACCGGACAGACCACCAATTCACCCCTCCACTTT. This chain connects TRBV2 to TRBJ1-6, with a tentative D call TRBD1 (6 bases). Trimming cost V 7 bases and J 7 bases, with 14 bases left between them. This CDR3 has 14 residues. Germline loops: CDR1 SNHLY, CDR2 FYNNEI.

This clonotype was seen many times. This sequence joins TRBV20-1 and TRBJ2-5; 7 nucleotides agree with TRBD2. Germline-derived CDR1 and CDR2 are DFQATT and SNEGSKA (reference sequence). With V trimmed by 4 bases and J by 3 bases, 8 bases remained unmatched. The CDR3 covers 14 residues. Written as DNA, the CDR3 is TGCAGTGCTACGGGGGGACTCGGGAAAGAGACCCAGTACTTC. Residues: CSATGGLGKETQYF.

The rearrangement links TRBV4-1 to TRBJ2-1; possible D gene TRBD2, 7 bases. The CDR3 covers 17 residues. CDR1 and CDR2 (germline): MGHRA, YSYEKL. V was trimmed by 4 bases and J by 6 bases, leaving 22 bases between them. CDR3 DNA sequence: TGCGCCAGCAGCCCCCCACCCCGGGGGGCAGACCTCAATGAGCAGTTCTTC. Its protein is CASSPPPRGADLNEQFF.

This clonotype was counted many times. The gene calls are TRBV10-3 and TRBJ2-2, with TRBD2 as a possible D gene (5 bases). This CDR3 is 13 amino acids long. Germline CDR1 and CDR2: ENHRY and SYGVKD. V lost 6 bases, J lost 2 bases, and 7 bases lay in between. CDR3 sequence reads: CAIRDFNTGELFF. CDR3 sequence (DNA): TGTGCCATCAGGGACTTTAACACCGGGGAGCTGTTTTTT.

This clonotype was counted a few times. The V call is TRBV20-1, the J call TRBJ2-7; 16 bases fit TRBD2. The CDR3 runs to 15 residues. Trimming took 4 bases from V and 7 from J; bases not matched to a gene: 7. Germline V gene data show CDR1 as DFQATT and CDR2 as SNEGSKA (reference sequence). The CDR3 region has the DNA TGCAGTGCTAACTTGGGACTAGCGGGAGGGTCTGAGCAGTACTTC. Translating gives CSANLGLAGGSEQYF.

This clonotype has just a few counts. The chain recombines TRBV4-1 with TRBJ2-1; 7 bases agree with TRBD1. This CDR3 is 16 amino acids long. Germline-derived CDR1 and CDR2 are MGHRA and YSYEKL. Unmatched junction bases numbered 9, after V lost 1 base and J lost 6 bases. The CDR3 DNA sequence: TGCGCCAGCAGCCAAGGCGATAGGGGGCGAGCCAATGAGCAGTTCTTC. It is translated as CASSQGDRGRANEQFF.

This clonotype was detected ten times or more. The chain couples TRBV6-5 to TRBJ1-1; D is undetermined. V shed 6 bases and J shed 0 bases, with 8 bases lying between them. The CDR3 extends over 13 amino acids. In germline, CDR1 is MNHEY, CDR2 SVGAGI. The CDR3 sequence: CASRRTLNTEAFF. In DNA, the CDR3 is TGTGCCAGCAGAAGGACGCTGAACACTGAAGCTTTCTTT.